Below, one T cell receptor beta chain is given with its context. This specimen comes from a study of control samples from healthy donors and cancer patients. Produced via immunoSEQ multiplex PCR; TCRdb's table is partial and in-frame only. Of approximately 150,000 clones in the sample, under 95% were seen once. The CDR3 loop spans 14 amino acids. Germline V gene sequence: CDR1 MNHEY, CDR2 SVGAGI. V was trimmed by 8 bases and J by 6 bases, leaving 19 bases between them. The specimen sequenced was blood. The sequence was collected from a man aged 18 to 29 in good health. V gene TRBV6-5 combines with J gene TRBJ1-2; maybe TRBD1 (6 bases). CDR3 nucleotides: TGTGCCAGCGTGAGGGGGTTGTCGTCCCATGGCTACACCTTC. Residues: CASVRGLSSHGYTF.